A single sample is the source of the 14 T cell receptor beta chains below, sequenced in a study of tumor-infiltrating lymphocytes in localized non-small cell lung cancer. Repertoires were generated with immunoSEQ multiplex PCR, while TCRdb's copy carries only in-frame clones and drops some. The table includes about 9,500 clones, roughly 70% detected once. The sequenced sample consisted of lung tumor tissue. The source of these receptors is a human donor with non-small cell lung cancer.

The V gene is TRBV7-2, the J gene TRBJ1-1, with D possibly being TRBD1 (6 bases). Germline V lookup: CDR1 SGHTA, CDR2 FQGNSA. This CDR3 is built from 12 residues. V dropped 2 bases and J dropped 6 bases, with 7 bases sitting between them. CDR3 amino acids: CASSLNRAEAFF. The CDR3 nucleotides are TGTGCCAGCAGCTTAAACAGGGCTGAAGCTTTCTTT.

The V call is TRBV5-4, the J call TRBJ1-2; D gene unclear. V was clipped by 4 bases and J by 7 bases, with 14 bases between them. Germline V gives CDR1 SGHNT, CDR2 YYREEE (reference sequence). This CDR3 is 13 amino acids long. This chain's CDR3 is CASSPQTLGGYTF. The DNA for the CDR3 is TGTGCCAGCAGCCCACAGACACTCGGTGGCTACACCTTC. Full variable domain (rest looked up from reference TRBV5-4 and TRBJ1-2): ETGVTQSPTHLIKTRGQQVTLRCSSQSGHNTVSWYQQALGQGPQFIFQYYREEENGRGNFPPRFSGLQFPNYSSELNVNALELDDSALYLCASSPQTLGGYTFGSGTRLTVV.

This clone was picked up a small number of times. The chain is built from TRBV10-3 and TRBJ1-1; D remains ambiguous. The CDR3 extends over 14 amino acids. Germline V CDR1 and CDR2: ENHRY, SYGVKD. V was trimmed by 4 bases and J by 5 bases, leaving 14 bases between them. CDR3 DNA: TGTGCCATCAGTGCGAATTACGAGGGAACTGAAGCTTTCTTT. Amino acids: CAISANYEGTEAFF.

The gene calls are TRBV11-2 and TRBJ1-6, with D hard to call. The CDR3 sequence is 14 residues long. Per the germline V gene, CDR1 is SGHAT and CDR2 is FQNNGV. V gave up 1 base and J gave up 6 bases, with 7 bases separating them. The CDR3 spells CASSLGTLNSPLHF. The CDR3 region has the DNA TGTGCCAGCAGCTTAGGGACCCTTAATTCACCCCTCCACTTT.

The gene calls are TRBV11-2 and TRBJ2-7, with D unresolved. The germline CDR1 and CDR2 sequences are SGHAT and FQNNGV. Between the trimmed V and J ends, which lost 2 bases and 6 bases, there was a span of 11 bases. The CDR3 consists of 13 residues. CDR3 in amino acids: CASSLSLMGEQYF. DNA of the CDR3: TGTGCCAGCAGCTTAAGTCTTATGGGCGAGCAGTACTTC.

This clone was seen only once. Germline and junction disagree at one end, which may indicate a read error. The chain joins TRBV2 to TRBJ2-3; no definite D call. This CDR3 region has 13 residues. Germline V gives CDR1 SNHLY, CDR2 FYNNEI. CDR3 residues: CASSSLVPDTQCF. The CDR3 DNA sequence: TGTGCCAGCAGTTCCCTAGTGCCAGATACGCAGTGTTTT.

The chain has TRBV19 and TRBJ2-7, with a possible D match to TRBD2 (6 bases). Germline V lookup: CDR1 LNHDA, CDR2 SQIVND (reference sequence). CDR3 length equals 14 residues. Trimming cost V 10 bases and J 2 bases, with 18 bases left between them. Written as DNA, the CDR3 is TGTGCCACCCGGGATAGCGGTTACGCCTACGAGCAGTACTTC. Amino acid sequence: CATRDSGYAYEQYF.

This chain uses TRBV6-5 with TRBJ2-7, with 8 positions matching TRBD1. Germline CDR1 reads MNHEY; CDR2 reads SVGAGI. V lost 5 bases and J lost 1; bases outside the gene matches: 4. This CDR3 region has 14 residues. The CDR3 nucleotides are TGTGCCAGCAGTCGAGACAGGGGATCCTACGAGCAGTACTTC. Amino acid sequence: CASSRDRGSYEQYF.

The genes are TRBV27 and TRBJ1-1; D is uncertain. CDR3 length: 15 residues. V was cut by 4 bases and J by 3 bases, with 15 bases left in between. Germline CDR1 MNHEY, CDR2 SMNVEV (reference sequence). The CDR3 sequence: CASSSPPGRHTEAFF. The CDR3 DNA follows: TGTGCCAGCAGTTCTCCCCCGGGAAGGCACACTGAAGCTTTCTTT.

V gene TRBV7-3 combines with J gene TRBJ2-7; D is possibly TRBD1 (6 bases). Trimming stripped 0 bases from V and 2 bases from J, with 11 bases between. From germline, CDR1 is SGHTA and CDR2 FQGTGA. The CDR3 loop spans 15 amino acids. The CDR3 nucleotides read TGTGCCAGCAGCTTAACTGGGGGCGACACCTACGAGCAGTACTTC. As protein: CASSLTGGDTYEQYF.

The rearrangement links TRBV7-2 to TRBJ1-1; TRBD1 matches at 7 bases. The CDR3 is 12 residues long. In germline, CDR1 is SGHTA, CDR2 FQGNSA. Germline trimming cut 1 base from V and 11 bases from J; bases unmatched to any gene: 4. The CDR3 region is CASSLDTGVAFF. In DNA, the CDR3 is TGTGCCAGCAGCTTAGACACAGGGGTCGCTTTCTTT.

The chain employs TRBV5-1 and TRBJ2-3; no firm D call. CDR1 and CDR2 from the germline V gene are SGHRS and YFSETQ. CDR3 length equals 16 residues. With 0 bases removed from V and 4 bases from J, the gap between germline ends came to 15 bases. In nucleotides, the CDR3 is TGCGCCAGCAGCTTGGGTTTCAGTTCCGTGCCAGATACGCAGTATTTT. Protein: CASSLGFSSVPDTQYF.

The V call is TRBV15, the J call TRBJ2-3; D unclear. The ends were cut back, 0 bases at V and 4 bases at J, with 11 bases in the middle. Germline CDR1 reads LNHNV; CDR2 reads YYDKDF (reference sequence). This CDR3 contains 15 residues. CDR3 coding DNA: TGTGCCACCAGCAGAGAACGAAGTAAATCAGATACGCAGTATTTT. It yields the protein CATSRERSKSDTQYF. The whole variable domain, filled in from reference TRBV15 and TRBJ2-3, reads DAMVIQNPRYQVTQFGKPVTLSCSQTLNHNVMYWYQQKSSQAPKLLFHYYDKDFNNEADTPDNFQSRRPNTSFCFLDIRSPGLGDTAMYLCATSRERSKSDTQYFGPGTRLTVL.

V usage is TRBV6-5 and J usage is TRBJ2-5; 7 bases are a match to TRBD1. Germline CDR1 is MNHEY and CDR2 is SVGAGI. V lost 4 bases and J lost 10; bases outside the gene matches: 15. The CDR3 has 15 residues. CDR3 residues: CASSSLKTGAASQYF. CDR3 in DNA: TGTGCCAGCAGTTCGTTAAAAACAGGGGCTGCCAGCCAGTACTTC.